This T cell receptor (beta chain) was captured by sequencing in a study of technical replicates of blood from several donors. Sequencing was performed with immunoSEQ multiplex PCR; in TCRdb, only in-frame clones are kept and a portion is missing. The table has over 85,000 clones, approximately 95% seen once. The origin of this receptor is a human donor in good health. Sequences were obtained from T cells isolated from PBMCs.

The CDR3 loop is CASSLERYEQYF. In DNA, the CDR3 is TGTGCCAGCAGCTTAGAGCGTTACGAGCAGTACTTC. V usage is TRBV7-9 and J usage is TRBJ2-7; D unclear. The CDR3 spans 12 residues. Germline V CDR1 and CDR2: SEHNR, FQNEAQ (reference sequence). V lost 1 base and J lost 4, with 5 bases in between. Full variable domain (outside the CDR3, taken from reference TRBV7-9 and TRBJ2-7): DTGVSQNPRHKITKRGQNVTFRCDPISEHNRLYWYRQTLGQGPEFLTYFQNEAQLEKSRLLSDRFSAERPKGSFSTLEIQRTEQGDSAMYLCASSLERYEQYFGPGTRLTVT.